This TCR beta chain comes out of a study of spatial heterogeneity in lung cancer. On the study more broadly: Among detected sequences, beta-chain ones consistently exceeded alpha-chain ones in number.

Time point noted: blood at routine non-recurrence follow-up after resection. Unsorted whole RNA of tumor, nontumor lung or frozen PBMC was sequenced. This clonotype was detected ten times or more. The V segment lost 4 bases and the J segment 11 bases; nucleotides outside the gene matches: 8. This CDR3 spans 14 amino acids. Germline V gene lookup returns CDR1 SGHTA and CDR2 FQGNSA. MiXCR was run by TCRdb on the 5' RACE reads, yielding one entry per CDR3 protein. Here the sample spans under 150,000 distinct CDR3 sequences, about 12% being singletons. This sequence originates from a male donor with early-stage non-small cell lung cancer. The genes are TRBV7-2 and TRBJ2-4, with 10 bases that match TRBD2. The sequencing here drew on PBMCs, taken at follow-up. The CDR3 is CASSSRTSGVFQYF. The DNA of the CDR3 is TGTGCCAGCAGCTCCCGCACTAGCGGGGTCTTTCAGTACTTC.